This T cell receptor beta chain was sequenced for a study of breast tumors, draining lymph nodes, adjacent tissues. Regarding the study as a whole: Compared with lymph nodes, tumors were less diverse; compared with nontumor tissue, more. Luminal-like breast cancer showed significantly greater tumor-nontumor repertoire similarity than basal-like breast cancer did. That most tumor T cells come from lymph nodes remained unproven. Data fit most tumor T cells coming from lymph node, expanding in tumor.

This clonotype was detected many times. Its antigen is unknown. This sequence may be a read error, since a much larger clone differs from it by one base. Via MiXCR, TCRdb re-called the multiplex PCR reads, giving one row per CDR3 protein. The sample shows some 21,000 distinct CDR3 sequences, 41% of them seen only once. This CDR3 has 15 amino acids. In germline, CDR1 is SGHTA, CDR2 FQGNSA. V lost 8 bases and J lost 4, with 20 bases in between. The material sequenced was breast tumor tissue. This sequence originates from a female donor with breast cancer. Some clones in this sample may be carry-over from other donors' samples. This chain joins TRBV7-2 and TRBJ2-5, with D possibly TRBD1 on 5 matching bases. The CDR3 nucleotides read TGTGCCAGCGGCCAGGGTGCAGGTTGGGGAGAGACCCAGTACTTC. It yields the protein CASGQGAGWGETQYF.